This TCR beta chain stems from a study of blood T cell repertoires in COVID-19. This CDR3 has 18 amino acids. Germline values: CDR1 SGHDT, CDR2 YYEEEE. The V gene end was trimmed by 0 bases and the J gene end by 9 bases; junction bases not matched to a gene: 18. TCRdb keeps only in-frame clones here, not all; method: immunoSEQ multiplex PCR. The sample includes 94,000 or so clones, 88% of them seen just once. The chain recombines TRBV5-6 with TRBJ2-1; 7 bases are shared with TRBD2. This clonotype was sampled from a woman of 80 years or more with active COVID-19. Sequencing was carried out using peripheral blood. CDR3 protein: CASSLGGAGAESGGEQFF. In DNA form, the CDR3 reads TGTGCCAGCAGCTTGGGTGGCGCGGGAGCAGAATCGGGGGGTGAGCAGTTCTTC.